The clone carrying this T cell receptor (beta chain) was counted at least ten times. These data come from a study of beta chain features in type 1 diabetes. The entirety of the isolated RNA underwent reverse transcription, so expressed TCRB transcripts were sequenced. Profiled with immunoSEQ multiplex PCR; TCRdb holds only in-frame clones, not every one. Of 150,000 or so clones in the sample, 9.5% to 10% were seen once. V was clipped by 6 bases and J by 10 bases, with 9 bases between them. Germline V gene data show CDR1 as MNHNY and CDR2 as SVGAGI (reference sequence). This CDR3 has 10 residues. Sequenced material: central memory CD4+ T cells from blood. This TCR derives from a woman aged 40 to 50 in good health. The rearrangement links TRBV6-6 to TRBJ1-2; tentatively, D is TRBD1 (6 bases). This chain's CDR3 is CASSRTDYTF. CDR3 nucleotides: TGTGCCAGCAGCCGGACAGACTACACCTTC.